This entry lists 2 T cell receptor beta chains sequenced from one sample in a study of CD8+CD57+ T cells in acquired aplastic anemia. Genomic DNA templated the TCR beta VDJ and CDR3 profiling. TCRdb redid the calling of the reads with MiXCR, one entry per CDR3 protein. Of some 220,000 distinct CDR3 sequences in the sample, 34% were seen once. Sequenced: sorted CD4+, CD8+, or CD8+CD57+ T cells (not recorded which) from PBMCs. Receptors were obtained from a human donor in good health, serving as a control.

In DNA, the CDR3 is TGTGCCATCGGGACTAGCGGTAATAATTCACCCCTCCACTTT. Its translation: CAIGTSGNNSPLHF. The V call is TRBV2, the J call TRBJ1-6; a weak D match, TRBD1 (5 bases). Per germline, CDR1 SNHLY and CDR2 FYNNEI. The CDR3 runs 14 residues. V lost 10 bases, J lost 5 bases, and 15 bases lay in between.

The rearrangement uses TRBV25-1 and TRBJ1-1; D call uncertain. The CDR3 is 17 residues long. Looked up from germline, CDR1 is MGHDK and CDR2 is SYGVNS. Trimming removed 6 bases from V and 1 base from J, with 21 bases in between. The CDR3 nucleotides are TGTGCCAGCAGCCAGAGCCTCCGCGGAACGGGGAACACTGAAGCTTTCTTT. It is translated as CASSQSLRGTGNTEAFF.